This TCR beta chain is from a study of shared clonotypes between healthy human individuals. As concerns this clone: As yet, its antigen is unknown.

In the sorted-subset replicate PCRs, approximately 200 ng DNA, around 30,000 T cell genomes, was used. Clones were sequenced by immunoSEQ multiplex PCR, and TCRdb holds only the in-frame ones, with some missing. The sample includes some 1,100,000 clones, roughly 74% of them seen just once. General study findings and limits: Large sequencing depth failed to make sorted-subset sequencing complete, rarefaction showed.

CDR1 LGHNT and CDR2 FRNRAP come from the germline V gene. The CDR3 loop spans 16 amino acids. The germline V and J ends were trimmed by 3 bases and 0 bases, with 13 bases remaining between them. What was sequenced was memory CD4+ T cells from PBMCs. As to subset: CD45RA-negative fraction. The receptor comes from a man younger than 30 in good health. Some clones in this sample may be carry-over from other donors' samples. The rearrangement uses TRBV12-5 and TRBJ2-3, with D possibly TRBD1 on 5 matching bases. The CDR3 is CASGLKTEVSTDTQYF. CDR3 nucleotides: TGTGCTAGTGGTTTAAAGACAGAAGTCAGCACAGATACGCAGTATTTT.